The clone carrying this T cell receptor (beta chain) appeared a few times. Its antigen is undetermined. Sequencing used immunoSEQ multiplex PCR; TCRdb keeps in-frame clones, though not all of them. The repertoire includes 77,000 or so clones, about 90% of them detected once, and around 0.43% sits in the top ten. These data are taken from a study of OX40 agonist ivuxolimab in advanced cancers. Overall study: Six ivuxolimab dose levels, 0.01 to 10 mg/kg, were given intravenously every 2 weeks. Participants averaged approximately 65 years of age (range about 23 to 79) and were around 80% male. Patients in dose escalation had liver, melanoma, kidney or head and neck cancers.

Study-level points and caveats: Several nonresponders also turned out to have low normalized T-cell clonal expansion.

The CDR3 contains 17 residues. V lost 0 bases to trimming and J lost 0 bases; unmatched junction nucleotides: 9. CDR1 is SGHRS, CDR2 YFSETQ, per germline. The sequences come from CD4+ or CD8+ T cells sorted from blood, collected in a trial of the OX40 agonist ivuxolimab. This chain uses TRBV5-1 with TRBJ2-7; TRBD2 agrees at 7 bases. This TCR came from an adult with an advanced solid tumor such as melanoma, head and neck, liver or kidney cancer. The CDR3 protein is CASSLALASGYSYEQYF. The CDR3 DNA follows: TGCGCCAGCAGCTTGGCCCTGGCTAGCGGTTACTCCTACGAGCAGTACTTC.